The subject of this entry is one TCR beta chain. This CDR3 comprises 13 residues. Looked up from germline, CDR1 is SNHLY and CDR2 is FYNNEI. Trimming took off 8 bases at V and 5 bases at J, with 15 bases between the two ends. The data were taken from a study of identifying expanded T cells in peripheral blood. Sequenced by immunoSEQ multiplex PCR; TCRdb stores in-frame clones only, minus some. The sample includes 85,000 to 100,000 clones, about 91% seen only once; the top ten take 3% to 4%. During the collection period, no donor immune events like infections were recorded. The sequence came from a person between 18 and 70 years old in good health. The material sequenced was blood. V is TRBV2 and J is TRBJ2-5; D remains unclear. For the CDR3, the DNA is TGTGCCAGCCCCCAGACCCCGCGGGAGACCCAGTACTTC. It is translated as CASPQTPRETQYF.